The rows below give T cell receptor beta chains drawn from one sample of a study of OX40 agonist ivuxolimab in advanced cancers. Sequencing used immunoSEQ multiplex PCR; TCRdb keeps in-frame clones, though not all of them. The sample has under 60,000 clones, about 88% seen once. The sample here was CD4+ or CD8+ T cells sorted from blood, taken in a trial of the OX40 agonist ivuxolimab. The receptor source for this set is an adult with an advanced solid tumor such as melanoma, head and neck, liver or kidney cancer. The CDR3 runs from the conserved cysteine through the conserved F or W. A D gene is named only where the DNA matches it firmly. Not all rows give a size; the values are once, few, many and, for expanded clones, a class.

cdr3_nt cdr3_aa clone_size d_call j_call v_call
TGTGCCAGCACCCCTGGGGTAGGGCCTTACGAGCAGTACTTC CASTPGVGPYEQYF NA NA TRBJ2-7 TRBV5-4
TGTGCCAGCATGCAGCGGGAAGTGATAGATGAGCAGTTCTTC CASMQREVIDEQFF NA TRBD2 TRBJ2-1 TRBV6-6
TGTGCCAGCAGCTTCAACGCGGACAGAGCCGGGGGCTACACCTTC CASSFNADRAGGYTF NA NA TRBJ1-2 TRBV7-9
TGTGCCAGCATGATAGCGGGACTCTACAATGAGCAGTTCTTC CASMIAGLYNEQFF NA TRBD2 TRBJ2-1 TRBV2
TGTGCCAGCAGCTACAAGGAGACGGTGAGCACAGATACGCAGTATTTT CASSYKETVSTDTQYF NA NA TRBJ2-3 TRBV5-6
TGCGGCTTCCGGGACGGAGCCTCCTACGAGCAGTACTTC CGFRDGASYEQYF NA NA TRBJ2-7 TRBV29-1
TGTGCCAGCAGACGTGGGAACACTGAAGCTTTCTTT CASRRGNTEAFF NA NA TRBJ1-1 TRBV6-5
TGTGCCACCCGTGACAGGGGTAGCCCCGGGGAGCTGTTTTTT CATRDRGSPGELFF NA TRBD1 TRBJ2-2 TRBV15
TGTGCCAGCAACCTCGACGGACTGAACACTGAAGCTTTCTTT CASNLDGLNTEAFF NA NA TRBJ1-1 TRBV25-1
TGCGCCAGCAGCGACAGGGCGCGTCAGCCCCAGCATTTT CASSDRARQPQHF NA TRBD1 TRBJ1-5 TRBV4-1
TGTGCCAGCAGCGTGGAGACTAGCGGGTCTAGCACAGATACGCAGTATTTT CASSVETSGSSTDTQYF NA TRBD2 TRBJ2-3 TRBV9
TGTGCCAGCAGTCCCGCCGTAGAGCAGTACTTC CASSPAVEQYF NA NA TRBJ2-7 TRBV6-6
TGTGCCAGCAGTTTCGGTGGGGGGTACAATGAGCAGTTCTTC CASSFGGGYNEQFF NA NA TRBJ2-1 TRBV27
TGTGCCAGGGGGCAACTGGGACAGATTAGGAGCTATGGCTACACCTTC CARGQLGQIRSYGYTF NA TRBD1 TRBJ1-2 TRBV2
TGTGCCAGCAACTTGGACCCGTACAATGAGCAGTTCTTC CASNLDPYNEQFF NA NA TRBJ2-1 TRBV9
TGTGCCAGCAGTCCTGGAAGCCCTGAAGCTTTCTTT CASSPGSPEAFF once NA TRBJ1-1 TRBV2
TGTGCCAGCCTTGGGGGGCGGACTGAAGCTTTCTTT CASLGGRTEAFF NA NA TRBJ1-1 TRBV2
TGTGCCAGCTCACCACCGATCCAGGGCCGAAACACCATATATTTT CASSPPIQGRNTIYF NA NA TRBJ1-3 TRBV18
TGTGCCAGCAGCTATTATAGCAATCAGCCCCAGCATTTT CASSYYSNQPQHF NA NA TRBJ1-5 TRBV6-1
TGTGCCAGCAGCTCCGGGACAGGGGGCGCGGAGACCCAGTACTTC CASSSGTGGAETQYF NA TRBD1 TRBJ2-5 TRBV7-9
TGTGCCAGCAGTTTAGGGCGGACAGAGACCCAGTACTTC CASSLGRTETQYF NA NA TRBJ2-5 TRBV27
TGTGCCAGCAGCTCCCCGGGCTCCTATAATTCACCCCTCCACTTT CASSSPGSYNSPLHF NA NA TRBJ1-6 TRBV7-2
TGCGCCAGCAGCTTGGTTCTAGCGGGAGACAATGAGCAGTTCTTC CASSLVLAGDNEQFF once TRBD2 TRBJ2-1 TRBV5-1
TGTGCCAGCAGCTACGGGGCAGGAGACTACAATGAGCAGTTCTTC CASSYGAGDYNEQFF once NA TRBJ2-1 TRBV7-2
TGTGCCAGCAGCACCCCGGGGAGTGGCTACACCTTC CASSTPGSGYTF NA NA TRBJ1-2 TRBV4-2
TGCGCCAGCAGCCAAGGCCCAGGGGGGCACCTTCAAGAGACCCAGTACTTC CASSQGPGGHLQETQYF few NA TRBJ2-5 TRBV4-3
TGTGCCAGTAGTACCCGGGACAGGGACCGGGGCTACACCTTC CASSTRDRDRGYTF NA TRBD1 TRBJ1-2 TRBV19
TGTGCCAGCAGTTCGAGGGCGGCTAGCACAGATACGCAGTATTTT CASSSRAASTDTQYF NA NA TRBJ2-3 TRBV6-5
TGCAGCGTGGCGCGTTCAGCGGGAGATTACAATGAGCAGTTCTTC CSVARSAGDYNEQFF NA TRBD2 TRBJ2-1 TRBV29-1
TGTGCCAGCAGCCCGGGACAGCCTCACTCTGGAAACACCATATATTTT CASSPGQPHSGNTIYF NA TRBD1 TRBJ1-3 TRBV7-7
TGTGCCAGCTTTGTCGGAAATTCACCCCTCCACTTT CASFVGNSPLHF NA NA TRBJ1-6 TRBV2
TGCGCCAGCAGCTTAAGTGAAGCCTCTGGAAACACCATATATTTT CASSLSEASGNTIYF NA NA TRBJ1-3 TRBV5-1
TGCAGCGCTGGGGGGGGACTTCACTCCTACAATGAGCAGTTCTTC CSAGGGLHSYNEQFF NA TRBD2 TRBJ2-1 TRBV29-1
TGTGCCAGCAGTTTATCCCGGACAGGGATGCAGTTCTTC CASSLSRTGMQFF NA TRBD1 TRBJ2-1 TRBV27
TGTGCCACTAGACTGGGGGCCGCTGAAGCTTTCTTT CATRLGAAEAFF NA NA TRBJ1-1 TRBV27
TGTGCCAGCAGTTTACTGACAGGGGATGGGGCCAACGTCCTGACTTTC CASSLLTGDGANVLTF NA TRBD1 TRBJ2-6 TRBV28
TGTGCCAGCAGCTCATTATATATCCCGGTGGCAGACAACACCGGGGAGCTGTTTTTT CASSSLYIPVADNTGELFF NA NA TRBJ2-2 TRBV7-6
TGTGCCAGCAGTTTTGAGGGGCGTGAGCAGTACTTC CASSFEGREQYF many NA TRBJ2-7 TRBV27
TGCGCCAGCAGCTGGACCGGATTAGACACTGAAGCTTTCTTT CASSWTGLDTEAFF once NA TRBJ1-1 TRBV5-1
TGCGCCAGCAGCTTCACGTTAGGGGGGCCCACTGAAGCTTTCTTT CASSFTLGGPTEAFF NA NA TRBJ1-1 TRBV5-1
TGTGCCAGCAGTGAAGAGTGGGTGGAGACCCAGTACTTC CASSEEWVETQYF NA NA TRBJ2-5 TRBV6-1
TGTGCCAGCAGCTCGCTAGCGGGGGGGCCCCATGAGCAGTTCTTC CASSSLAGGPHEQFF NA TRBD2 TRBJ2-1 TRBV11-2
TGTGCCAGCAGTTCTAACAGGGGGCGGTCCTATAATTCACCCCTCCACTTT CASSSNRGRSYNSPLHF NA TRBD1 TRBJ1-6 TRBV27
TGTGCCAGCAGCCCTCCAAACCGGCGGGGAGGCTACACCTTC CASSPPNRRGGYTF NA NA TRBJ1-2 TRBV7-8
TGTGCCAGCAGTCCCTTCACCCGGACTAGCGGGAGAGGTGAGCAGTACTTC CASSPFTRTSGRGEQYF NA TRBD2 TRBJ2-7 TRBV27
TGCGCCAGCAGCCCCGGTAGGGACATTCAGTACTTC CASSPGRDIQYF NA NA TRBJ2-4 TRBV4-1
TGTGCCAGCAGCTCCCGCCTCGGGGTCGCCTACAATGAGCAGTTCTTC CASSSRLGVAYNEQFF once NA TRBJ2-1 TRBV13
TGTGCCAGCAGGGGAGAACAGGGCAATCAGCCCCAGCATTTT CASRGEQGNQPQHF once NA TRBJ1-5 TRBV27
TGTGCCAGCGGCAAGGACACGGTGTTAGGCTACACCTTC CASGKDTVLGYTF NA NA TRBJ1-2 TRBV5-4
TGTGCCATCAGTCGCGAGCGGGAATACTCCTACAATGAGCAGTTCTTC CAISREREYSYNEQFF NA TRBD2 TRBJ2-1 TRBV10-3